This is a list of T cell receptor beta chains from one sample in a study of T-cell memory formation after mild COVID-19. TCRdb recomputed calls from the 5' RACE reads with MiXCR, one row per CDR3 protein. The data contain 30,000 to 40,000 distinct CDR3 sequences, over 9.5% of them singletons. The sample comprised PBMCs or a T cell subset sorted from them (not recorded which). The receptors shown here come from a man younger than 35 who had mild COVID-19 (a few samples of this study predate the infection). Cell type and time point are not known. The CDR3 runs from the conserved cysteine through the conserved F or W. A D gene is named only where the DNA matches it firmly. Not every row has a clone size; where given, it reads once, few, many or a size class.

D gene: -; J gene: TRBJ2-4; clone size: many; V gene: TRBV20-1; CDR3 protein: CSARPGGGAAKNIQYF; CDR3 DNA: TGCAGTGCTAGGCCAGGAGGGGGGGCGGCCAAAAACATTCAGTACTTC
D gene: -; J gene: TRBJ2-7; clone size: -; V gene: TRBV2; CDR3 protein: CASSATYEQYF; CDR3 DNA: TGTGCCAGCAGTGCGACCTACGAGCAGTACTTC
D gene: -; J gene: TRBJ2-7; clone size: many; V gene: TRBV18; CDR3 protein: CASSPPIGKQYF; CDR3 DNA: TGTGCCAGCTCACCACCGATTGGCAAGCAGTACTTC
D gene: TRBD1; J gene: TRBJ1-5; clone size: many; V gene: TRBV20-1; CDR3 protein: CSARRGQGNQPQHF; CDR3 DNA: TGCAGTGCCCGACGGGGACAGGGCAATCAGCCCCAGCATTTT
D gene: -; J gene: TRBJ1-1; clone size: many; V gene: TRBV7-2; CDR3 protein: CASSSRWDTEAFF; CDR3 DNA: TGTGCCAGCAGCTCCAGGTGGGACACTGAAGCTTTCTTT
D gene: -; J gene: TRBJ1-3; clone size: -; V gene: TRBV29-1; CDR3 protein: CSVEGPEGNTIYF; CDR3 DNA: TGCAGCGTAGAGGGACCGGAGGGGAACACCATATATTTT
D gene: -; J gene: TRBJ2-1; clone size: many; V gene: TRBV4-3; CDR3 protein: CASSQGVQGGSYNEQFF; CDR3 DNA: TGCGCCAGCAGCCAAGGTGTACAGGGGGGGTCCTACAATGAGCAGTTCTTC
D gene: -; J gene: TRBJ1-2; clone size: -; V gene: TRBV30; CDR3 protein: CAWSVRTPGGYTF; CDR3 DNA: TGTGCCTGGAGTGTACGCACCCCCGGGGGCTACACCTTC
D gene: -; J gene: TRBJ2-6; clone size: many; V gene: TRBV30; CDR3 protein: CAWSPTLLFSGANVLTF; CDR3 DNA: TGTGCCTGGAGCCCGACCTTACTGTTCTCTGGGGCCAACGTCCTGACTTTC
D gene: -; J gene: TRBJ2-2; clone size: many; V gene: TRBV6-5; CDR3 protein: CASSPEGGWTGELFF; CDR3 DNA: TGTGCCAGCAGTCCTGAAGGGGGTTGGACCGGGGAGCTGTTTTTT
D gene: TRBD1; J gene: TRBJ1-4; clone size: many; V gene: TRBV5-1; CDR3 protein: CASSDTGGAGNEKLFF; CDR3 DNA: TGCGCCAGCAGCGATACAGGGGGCGCTGGTAATGAAAAACTGTTTTTT
D gene: -; J gene: TRBJ1-2; clone size: -; V gene: TRBV12-3/TRBV12-4; CDR3 protein: CASSLRAAGGGYTF; CDR3 DNA: TGTGCCAGCAGTTTAAGGGCCGCGGGCGGGGGCTACACCTTC
D gene: -; J gene: TRBJ1-6; clone size: -; V gene: TRBV20-1; CDR3 protein: CSAVPLGLWGISPLHF; CDR3 DNA: TGCAGTGCTGTACCCCTGGGACTCTGGGGGATTTCACCCCTCCACTTT
D gene: -; J gene: TRBJ2-2; clone size: -; V gene: TRBV28; CDR3 protein: CASSLWAGELFF; CDR3 DNA: TGTGCCAGCAGTTTGTGGGCCGGGGAGCTGTTTTTT
D gene: -; J gene: TRBJ2-6; clone size: many; V gene: TRBV28; CDR3 protein: CASLGSGANVLTF; CDR3 DNA: TGTGCCAGCCTTGGCTCTGGGGCCAACGTCCTGACTTTC
D gene: -; J gene: TRBJ1-6; clone size: many; V gene: TRBV20-1; CDR3 protein: CSAPQGNSPLHF; CDR3 DNA: TGCAGTGCTCCTCAGGGGAATTCACCCCTCCACTTT
D gene: -; J gene: TRBJ1-3; clone size: many; V gene: TRBV2; CDR3 protein: CASKLTGNTIYF; CDR3 DNA: TGTGCCAGCAAGCTAACGGGAAACACCATATATTTT
D gene: -; J gene: TRBJ1-2; clone size: few; V gene: TRBV2; CDR3 protein: CASAAGGLNGYTF; CDR3 DNA: TGTGCCAGCGCGGCCGGGGGACTAAATGGCTACACCTTC
D gene: TRBD1; J gene: TRBJ2-1; clone size: -; V gene: TRBV4-1; CDR3 protein: CASSPGQGPYNEQFF; CDR3 DNA: TGCGCCAGCAGCCCGGGACAGGGCCCCTACAATGAGCAGTTCTTC
D gene: -; J gene: TRBJ2-3; clone size: many; V gene: TRBV7-3; CDR3 protein: CASSRGASWADTQYF; CDR3 DNA: TGTGCCAGCAGCCGCGGGGCTAGCTGGGCAGATACGCAGTATTTT
D gene: TRBD1; J gene: TRBJ1-1; clone size: few; V gene: TRBV5-1; CDR3 protein: CASSQGAVNTEAFF; CDR3 DNA: TGCGCCAGCAGCCAGGGGGCGGTGAACACTGAAGCTTTCTTT
D gene: -; J gene: TRBJ2-5; clone size: many; V gene: TRBV2; CDR3 protein: CASRQYQETQYF; CDR3 DNA: TGTGCCAGCAGACAGTACCAAGAGACCCAGTACTTC
D gene: -; J gene: TRBJ1-2; clone size: medium-sized; V gene: TRBV5-6; CDR3 protein: CASIARTAWGYGYTF; CDR3 DNA: TGTGCCAGCATCGCGAGGACGGCCTGGGGTTATGGCTACACCTTC
D gene: -; J gene: TRBJ2-2; clone size: -; V gene: TRBV5-1; CDR3 protein: CASSLVGPLNTGELFF; CDR3 DNA: TGCGCCAGCAGCTTGGTGGGACCACTCAACACCGGGGAGCTGTTTTTT
D gene: -; J gene: TRBJ1-2; clone size: medium-sized; V gene: TRBV7-2; CDR3 protein: CASSFPTGANGYTF; CDR3 DNA: TGTGCCAGCAGCTTCCCGACAGGAGCGAATGGCTACACCTTC
D gene: -; J gene: TRBJ2-3; clone size: -; V gene: TRBV15; CDR3 protein: CATGGSPDNTQYF; CDR3 DNA: TGTGCCACCGGGGGGTCGCCAGACAATACGCAGTATTTT
D gene: -; J gene: TRBJ2-3; clone size: many; V gene: TRBV27; CDR3 protein: CASSTPTGLRTQYF; CDR3 DNA: TGTGCCAGCAGTACACCCACAGGACTCCGAACGCAGTATTTT
D gene: -; J gene: TRBJ2-3; clone size: many; V gene: TRBV4-2; CDR3 protein: CASSHSDTQYF; CDR3 DNA: TGTGCCAGCAGCCACTCAGATACGCAGTATTTT
D gene: -; J gene: TRBJ1-1; clone size: once; V gene: TRBV14; CDR3 protein: CASSQDGPRSGEAFF; CDR3 DNA: TGTGCCAGCAGCCAAGATGGGCCAAGGAGTGGTGAAGCTTTCTTT
D gene: -; J gene: TRBJ2-7; clone size: many; V gene: TRBV11-1; CDR3 protein: CASSPNRGAYEQYF; CDR3 DNA: TGTGCCAGCAGCCCCAATCGCGGTGCCTACGAGCAGTACTTC
D gene: TRBD1; J gene: TRBJ2-7; clone size: many; V gene: TRBV7-2; CDR3 protein: CASSSGTGWEQYF; CDR3 DNA: TGTGCCAGCAGCTCTGGGACAGGGTGGGAGCAGTACTTC
D gene: -; J gene: TRBJ2-5; clone size: few; V gene: TRBV5-4; CDR3 protein: CASNRNSQETQYF; CDR3 DNA: TGTGCCAGCAATAGGAACAGTCAGGAGACCCAGTACTTC
D gene: -; J gene: TRBJ1-1; clone size: many; V gene: TRBV20-1; CDR3 protein: CSARVDPTRAFF; CDR3 DNA: TGCAGTGCTAGAGTCGACCCTACAAGAGCTTTCTTT
D gene: TRBD1; J gene: TRBJ2-1; clone size: many; V gene: TRBV12-3/TRBV12-4; CDR3 protein: CASSFGQGYEQFF; CDR3 DNA: TGTGCCAGCAGTTTTGGACAGGGGTATGAGCAGTTCTTC
D gene: -; J gene: TRBJ2-7; clone size: many; V gene: TRBV6-5; CDR3 protein: CASSYSSSYEQYF; CDR3 DNA: TGTGCCAGCAGTTACTCAAGCTCCTACGAGCAGTACTTC
D gene: -; J gene: TRBJ2-7; clone size: few; V gene: TRBV2; CDR3 protein: CASRRTETYEQYF; CDR3 DNA: TGTGCCAGCAGAAGGACGGAAACCTACGAGCAGTACTTC
D gene: TRBD2; J gene: TRBJ2-3; clone size: -; V gene: TRBV7-9; CDR3 protein: CASSQGTSGRVTDTQYF; CDR3 DNA: TGTGCCAGCAGCCAGGGGACTAGCGGGAGGGTCACAGATACGCAGTATTTT
D gene: -; J gene: TRBJ2-1; clone size: -; V gene: TRBV29-1; CDR3 protein: CSVELFGTVDNEQFF; CDR3 DNA: TGCAGCGTTGAACTCTTTGGGACGGTGGACAATGAGCAGTTCTTC
D gene: TRBD2; J gene: TRBJ2-3; clone size: many; V gene: TRBV11-2; CDR3 protein: CASSPLRGGMGTDTQYF; CDR3 DNA: TGTGCCAGCAGCCCTCTACGCGGGGGGATGGGCACAGATACGCAGTATTTT
D gene: TRBD1; J gene: TRBJ2-3; clone size: many; V gene: TRBV3-1; CDR3 protein: CASSPIDGTGDSTDTQYF; CDR3 DNA: TGTGCCAGCAGCCCGATAGATGGGACAGGAGACAGCACAGATACGCAGTATTTT
D gene: -; J gene: TRBJ2-2; clone size: many; V gene: TRBV4-1; CDR3 protein: CASSQFVTATGELFF; CDR3 DNA: TGCGCCAGCAGCCAATTTGTCACAGCCACCGGGGAGCTGTTTTTT
D gene: TRBD2; J gene: TRBJ2-1; clone size: few; V gene: TRBV20-1; CDR3 protein: CSARVLAGNEQFF; CDR3 DNA: TGCAGTGCTAGAGTCCTAGCGGGGAATGAGCAGTTCTTC
D gene: -; J gene: TRBJ2-1; clone size: many; V gene: TRBV30; CDR3 protein: CAWSSSSINEQFF; CDR3 DNA: TGTGCCTGGAGTTCAAGTAGTATAAATGAGCAGTTCTTC
D gene: -; J gene: TRBJ1-2; clone size: many; V gene: TRBV9; CDR3 protein: CASSPPGPTNYGYTF; CDR3 DNA: TGTGCCAGCAGCCCCCCGGGTCCGACTAACTATGGCTACACCTTC
D gene: -; J gene: TRBJ2-1; clone size: many; V gene: TRBV20-1; CDR3 protein: CSASGGIRVRSYNEQFF; CDR3 DNA: TGCAGTGCTAGTGGGGGGATCCGGGTTCGCTCCTACAATGAGCAGTTCTTC
D gene: TRBD2; J gene: TRBJ2-2; clone size: many; V gene: TRBV24-1; CDR3 protein: CATSEAGGDTGELFF; CDR3 DNA: TGTGCCACCAGTGAAGCGGGGGGAGACACCGGGGAGCTGTTTTTT
D gene: -; J gene: TRBJ2-3; clone size: -; V gene: TRBV24-1; CDR3 protein: CATSGAYRTDTQYF; CDR3 DNA: TGTGCCACCAGTGGGGCCTATCGCACAGATACGCAGTATTTT
D gene: -; J gene: TRBJ2-7; clone size: few; V gene: TRBV2; CDR3 protein: CASTFGQGTSSYEQYF; CDR3 DNA: TGTGCCAGCACCTTCGGGCAGGGGACGAGCTCCTACGAGCAGTACTTC
D gene: -; J gene: TRBJ1-1; clone size: many; V gene: TRBV6-2/TRBV6-3; CDR3 protein: CAISRGVKTEAFF; CDR3 DNA: TGTGCCATTTCCCGGGGGGTAAAGACTGAAGCTTTCTTT
D gene: -; J gene: TRBJ1-4; clone size: many; V gene: TRBV4-1; CDR3 protein: CASSQGLGEEKLFF; CDR3 DNA: TGCGCCAGCAGCCAAGGATTGGGGGAAGAAAAACTGTTTTTT
D gene: -; J gene: TRBJ1-6; clone size: many; V gene: TRBV20-1; CDR3 protein: CSAKTPGRSLRDSPLHF; CDR3 DNA: TGCAGTGCTAAAACCCCGGGACGAAGCCTTAGGGATTCACCCCTCCACTTT
D gene: TRBD2; J gene: TRBJ2-1; clone size: many; V gene: TRBV6-4; CDR3 protein: CASSGTSENEQFF; CDR3 DNA: TGTGCCAGCAGCGGGACTAGCGAGAATGAGCAGTTCTTC
D gene: -; J gene: TRBJ1-5; clone size: many; V gene: TRBV7-8; CDR3 protein: CASSQGYSNQPQHF; CDR3 DNA: TGTGCCAGCAGCCAAGGGTATAGCAATCAGCCCCAGCATTTT